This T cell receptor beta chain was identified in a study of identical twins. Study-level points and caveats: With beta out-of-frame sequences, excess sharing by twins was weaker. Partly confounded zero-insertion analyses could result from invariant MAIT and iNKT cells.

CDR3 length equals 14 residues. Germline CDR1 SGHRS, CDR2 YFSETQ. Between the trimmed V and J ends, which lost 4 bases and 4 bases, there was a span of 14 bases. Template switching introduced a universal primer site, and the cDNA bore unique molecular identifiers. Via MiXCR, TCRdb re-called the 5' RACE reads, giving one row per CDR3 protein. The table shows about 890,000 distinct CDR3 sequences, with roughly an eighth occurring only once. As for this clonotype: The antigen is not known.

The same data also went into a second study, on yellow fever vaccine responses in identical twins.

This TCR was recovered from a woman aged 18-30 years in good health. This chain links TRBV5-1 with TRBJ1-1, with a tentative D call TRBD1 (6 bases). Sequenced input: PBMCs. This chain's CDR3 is CASSPLGAATEAFF. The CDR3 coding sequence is TGCGCCAGCAGCCCCTTGGGGGCCGCCACTGAAGCTTTCTTT.